The rows below give T cell receptor beta chains drawn from one sample of a study of graft-versus-host responses after intestinal transplantation. This table comes from immunoSEQ multiplex PCR, and its TCRdb copy is limited to in-frame clones, with some not included. Of about 130,000 clones detected, approximately 92% appear once; the ten largest clones hold over 0.15%. These receptors have no known antigen. Sample: unstimulated CD4+ T cells sorted from spleen or lymph node cells, taken before intestinal transplant. Receptors originate from a human donor who received an intestinal transplant. Each CDR3 is given with its conserved first and last residue. The D gene is left open where the match is weak. Rows may omit the clone size; those that give it use once, few, many or a size class.

d_gene	abundance	v_gene	j_gene	CDR3aa	CDR3nt
.	few	TRBV5-6	TRBJ1-3	CASSFQGNTIYF	TGTGCCAGCAGCTTTCAGGGAAACACCATATATTTT
TRBD1	.	TRBV9	TRBJ2-3	CASSEGQGRVEDTQYF	TGTGCCAGCAGCGAGGGACAGGGGCGGGTGGAAGATACGCAGTATTTT
.	.	TRBV7-3	TRBJ2-5	CASSLQLGDTQYF	TGTGCCAGCAGCTTACAACTCGGAGACACCCAGTACTTC
.	once	TRBV2	TRBJ2-1	CASKGGGPYNEQFF	TGTGCCAGCAAGGGCGGGGGCCCTTACAATGAGCAGTTCTTC
.	.	TRBV25-1	TRBJ2-5	CASSARIEETQYF	TGTGCCAGCAGCGCCCGGATTGAAGAGACCCAGTACTTC
.	.	TRBV10-2	TRBJ1-3	CASGGSLNSGNTIYF	TGCGCCAGTGGGGGAAGTCTGAACTCTGGAAACACCATATATTTT
.	.	TRBV19	TRBJ1-4	CASSTTDREKLFF	TGTGCCAGTAGTACGACGGACAGAGAAAAACTGTTTTTT
TRBD1	.	TRBV7-9	TRBJ1-3	CASSLGGGYGNTIYF	TGTGCCAGCAGCTTAGGAGGGGGCTACGGAAACACCATATATTTT
TRBD1	.	TRBV7-9	TRBJ1-1	CASSLGTGGVNTEAFF	TGTGCCAGCAGCTTAGGGACAGGGGGGGTGAACACTGAAGCTTTCTTT
.	.	TRBV7-7	TRBJ1-3	CASSLRQGGAPGPSLSGNTIYF	TGTGCCAGCAGCTTAAGGCAGGGTGGGGCCCCCGGACCCTCTCTCTCTGGAAACACCATATATTTT
.	.	TRBV20-1	TRBJ2-7	CSARDSYEQYF	TGCAGTGCTAGGGACTCCTACGAGCAGTACTTC
TRBD1	.	TRBV18	TRBJ2-3	CASSPLRGRTDTQYF	TGTGCCAGCTCACCTCTCAGGGGGCGGACAGATACGCAGTATTTT
.	.	TRBV12-5	TRBJ1-1	CASAQGKSTEAFF	TGTGCTAGTGCCCAGGGAAAGTCCACTGAAGCTTTCTTT
TRBD1	once	TRBV6-5	TRBJ1-2	CASSPAPRTGGSHTF	TGTGCCAGCAGCCCCGCCCCGAGGACAGGGGGGTCCCACACCTTC
.	.	TRBV18	TRBJ1-1	CASSPPSRPNTEAFF	TGTGCCAGCTCACCACCTAGCCGGCCGAACACTGAAGCTTTCTTT
.	once	TRBV7-3	TRBJ2-2	CASSLMAAGAGELFF	TGTGCCAGCAGCTTAATGGCTGCTGGGGCCGGGGAGCTGTTTTTT
.	.	TRBV6-5	TRBJ1-1	CASNRTPNTEAFF	TGTGCCAGCAATCGGACACCGAACACTGAAGCTTTCTTT
.	.	TRBV5-6	TRBJ2-3	CASSLEVGDSTDTQYF	TGTGCCAGCAGCTTGGAGGTCGGCGACAGCACAGATACGCAGTATTTT